The 28 T cell receptor beta chains given below trace back to one sample, sequenced in a study of blood T cell repertoires in COVID-19. Using immunoSEQ multiplex PCR, the repertoire was profiled, and TCRdb retains in-frame clones only, with some absent. The repertoire has a few hundred thousand clones, around 86% of them found once; the top ten carry 7% to 8.5%. The source material was PBMCs or T cells enriched from blood (not recorded which). These TCRs come from a man aged 25-45 years in a cohort exposed to, infected with or recovered from COVID-19 (not recorded which).

The V call is TRBV7-9, the J call TRBJ2-7; D is unclear. The V gene's germline CDR1 is SEHNR and CDR2 FQNEAQ (reference sequence). This CDR3 is 11 amino acids long. Trimming removed 6 bases from V and 1 base from J, with 4 bases in between. The CDR3 region is CASSHSYEQYF. CDR3 in DNA: TGTGCCAGCAGTCATTCCTACGAGCAGTACTTC.

This clone was found a few times. This chain joins TRBV5-6 and TRBJ1-6; 9 bases line up with TRBD1. The ends lost 4 bases at V and 7 bases at J; junction bases unmatched: 6. The CDR3 covers 15 residues. Germline V gene sequence: CDR1 SGHDT, CDR2 YYEEEE. The CDR3 DNA reads as TGTGCCAGCAGCCATGCAGGACAGGGGAATTCACCCCTCCACTTT. It is translated as CASSHAGQGNSPLHF.

The J gene is TRBJ2-2, the V gene TRBV5-1; D is unresolved. Trimming took 5 bases from V and 7 from J, leaving 15 bases between them. CDR3 length: 14 amino acids. Germline loops: CDR1 SGHRS, CDR2 YFSETQ. The CDR3 DNA reads as TGCGCCAGCAGGACCGCGTACGAGCGCGGGGAGCTGTTTTTT. As protein: CASRTAYERGELFF.

The rearrangement uses TRBV6-1 and TRBJ2-7, with 13 nucleotides matching TRBD2. The CDR3 covers 19 residues. V was pared by 1 base and J by 4 bases, with 13 bases of the junction left unmatched. Germline V lookup: CDR1 MNHNS, CDR2 SASEGT. In DNA, the CDR3 is TGTGCCAGCAGTGAAGAAATAGAAATAGGACTAGCGGGAGAGTACGAGCAGTACTTC. Translating it yields CASSEEIEIGLAGEYEQYF.

CDR3 in DNA: TGTGCCAGTACCCCCTGGGGGGGAAGGCGGGATAGGCCCAATGAGCAGTTCTTC. Protein product: CASTPWGGRRDRPNEQFF. The J gene is TRBJ2-1, the V gene TRBV19; TRBD2 matches at 7 bases. CDR1 LNHDA and CDR2 SQIVND come from the germline V gene (reference sequence). The CDR3 runs 18 residues. Trimming removed 7 bases from V and 6 bases from J; junction bases left unmatched: 21. The variable domain in full, completed from reference TRBV19 and TRBJ2-1, reads DGGITQSPKYLFRKEGQNVTLSCEQNLNHDAMYWYRQDPGQGLRLIYYSQIVNDFQKGDIAEGYSVSREKKESFPLTVTSAQKNPTAFYLCASTPWGGRRDRPNEQFFGPGTRLTVL.

The chain links TRBV28 to TRBJ2-1; tentative D call: TRBD1 (6 bases). The CDR3 consists of 15 residues. The ends were cut back, 3 bases at V and 4 bases at J, with 13 bases in the middle. Per germline, CDR1 MDHEN and CDR2 SYDVKM. CDR3 sequence: CASSFGAGEYNEQFF. In DNA form, the CDR3 reads TGTGCCAGCAGTTTTGGGGCAGGGGAGTACAATGAGCAGTTCTTC.

This sequence joins TRBV5-3 and TRBJ1-4, with D tentatively TRBD1 (6 bases). TRBV5-3 carries the ORF label, with uncertain function. V lost 5 bases and J 8 bases, leaving 19 bases between the germline ends. This CDR3 spans 15 amino acids. CDR3 amino acids: CARRRSTGRAEKLFF. The DNA of the CDR3 is TGTGCCAGAAGGAGATCGACAGGCCGCGCGGAAAAACTGTTTTTT.

The chain employs TRBV27 and TRBJ2-7, with 12 nucleotides matching TRBD2. CDR1 is MNHEY, CDR2 SMNVEV, per germline (reference sequence). This CDR3 has 19 amino acids. J gave up 3 bases and V 7 bases, and 19 bases lay outside the gene matches. Here the CDR3 DNA reads TGTGCCAGCACCGCAAGGAGACTAGCGGGAGAATCTCTCTACTACGAGCAGTACTTC. It is translated as CASTARRLAGESLYYEQYF.

The chain employs TRBV28 and TRBJ2-2; 11 bases match TRBD2. CDR1 is MDHEN, CDR2 SYDVKM, per germline. J lost 6 bases, V lost 7 bases, and 10 bases had no gene match. CDR3 length equals 16 residues. The CDR3 loop reads CASTLLAGVHPGELFF. The CDR3 DNA is TGTGCCAGCACCTTACTAGCGGGAGTTCATCCCGGGGAGCTGTTTTTT.

V usage is TRBV25-1 and J usage is TRBJ2-3; D not resolved. V was trimmed by 3 bases and J by 10 bases, leaving 8 bases between them. This CDR3 has 11 residues. Germline V gene data show CDR1 as MGHDK and CDR2 as SYGVNS. This CDR3 is CASSDGDPQYF. CDR3 coding DNA: TGTGCCAGCAGTGACGGAGACCCGCAGTATTTT.

The CDR3 protein is CASSEYLQVPYNEQFF. DNA of the CDR3: TGTGCCAGCAGTGAATATCTCCAGGTACCCTACAATGAGCAGTTCTTC. The chain couples TRBV25-1 to TRBJ2-1; D unclear. Trimming shortened V by 0 bases and J by 2 bases, and 11 bases separated the two germline ends. Germline loops: CDR1 MGHDK, CDR2 SYGVNS. CDR3 length: 16 residues.

CDR3 in DNA: TGCGCCAGCAGCTTGGAGTCTTCAGGGGGAAGTTCACCCCTCCACTTT. Translating gives CASSLESSGGSSPLHF. The V call is TRBV5-1, the J call TRBJ1-6, with 7 bases fitting TRBD1. The V and J ends lost 0 bases and 9 bases, in that order; junction bases with no gene match: 9. CDR3 length equals 16 residues. Germline V gives CDR1 SGHRS, CDR2 YFSETQ.

The chain couples TRBV6-6 to TRBJ1-4, with 9 bases identical to TRBD1. J gave up 0 bases and V 5 bases, and 10 bases lay outside the gene matches. The CDR3 is made up of 18 amino acids. Germline assignment: CDR1 MNHNY and CDR2 SVGAGI (reference sequence). CDR3 DNA sequence: TGTGCCAGCAGTCGCACCGGGACAGGGATGTCAACTAATGAAAAACTGTTTTTT. Protein: CASSRTGTGMSTNEKLFF.

CDR3 nucleotides: TGTGCCAGTATGGACTCTCTCCCCCGAAACACCATATATTTT. The encoded protein is CASMDSLPRNTIYF. The chain is built from TRBV19 and TRBJ1-3; D unresolved. Trimming took 7 bases from V and 5 from J, leaving 15 bases between them. The CDR3 is 14 residues long. CDR1 and CDR2 from the germline V gene are LNHDA and SQIVND (reference sequence).

V usage is TRBV2 and J usage is TRBJ2-7; 7 positions match TRBD1. The CDR3 totals 14 residues. Germline lookup yields CDR1 SNHLY and CDR2 FYNNEI. V trimming: 5 bases; J trimming: 0 bases; junction bases outside the gene matches: 4. CDR3 sequence (DNA): TGTGCCAGCAGTCCGGGACAGCGCTCCTACGAGCAGTACTTC. The encoded protein is CASSPGQRSYEQYF.

The chain joins TRBV19 to TRBJ1-1; D is possibly TRBD1 (6 bases). The CDR3 contains 15 residues. Germline CDR1 and CDR2: LNHDA and SQIVND (reference sequence). V gave up 1 base and J gave up 4 bases, with 13 bases separating them. For the CDR3, the DNA is TGTGCCAGTAGTATAGGAAGTACAGGGAGCACTGAAGCTTTCTTT. Translation gives CASSIGSTGSTEAFF.

The chain employs TRBV2 and TRBJ2-7; TRBD2 might be the D (6 bases). The CDR3 contains 16 residues. Trimming removed 2 bases at V and 2 bases at J, with 16 bases between. CDR1 SNHLY and CDR2 FYNNEI come from the germline V gene. The CDR3 spells CASSEMSGLITYEQYF. The CDR3 DNA is TGTGCCAGCAGTGAAATGTCGGGACTGATTACCTACGAGCAGTACTTC.

The gene calls are TRBV27 and TRBJ1-2, with a possible D match to TRBD1 (6 bases). V was shortened by 0 bases and J by 8 bases, with 19 bases between the two germline ends. The CDR3 loop spans 16 amino acids. Germline V gene lookup returns CDR1 MNHEY and CDR2 SMNVEV (reference sequence). For the CDR3, the DNA is TGTGCCAGCAGTTTATCGTCGGGACAAAGATCAGGAGGCTACACCTTC. Protein: CASSLSSGQRSGGYTF.

The sample holds a few counts of this clone. This chain uses TRBV5-1 with TRBJ2-1, with a weak D call TRBD1 (5 bases). The ends were cut back, 2 bases at V and 6 bases at J, with 15 bases in the middle. Germline CDR1 reads SGHRS; CDR2 reads YFSETQ. The CDR3 sequence is 15 residues long. CDR3 sequence: CASSLRPGLGNEQFF. The CDR3 bases are TGCGCCAGCAGCTTAAGACCAGGGTTAGGCAATGAGCAGTTCTTC. Looking up the rest from reference TRBV5-1 and TRBJ2-1 gives the full variable domain: KAGVTQTPRYLIKTRGQQVTLSCSPISGHRSVSWYQQTPGQGLQFLFEYFSETQRNKGNFPGRFSGRQFSNSRSEMNVSTLELGDSALYLCASSLRPGLGNEQFFGPGTRLTVL.

The chain carries TRBV11-2 and TRBJ1-4; unclear D gene. V dropped 5 bases and J dropped 7 bases, with 8 bases sitting between them. The CDR3 is 12 residues long. Germline loops: CDR1 SGHAT, CDR2 FQNNGV. The CDR3 here is CASSPEVEKLFF. The CDR3 DNA sequence: TGTGCCAGCAGCCCGGAGGTTGAAAAACTGTTTTTT. The complete variable domain, with remaining parts taken from reference TRBV11-2 and TRBJ1-4, reads EAGVAQSPRYKIIEKRQSVAFWCNPISGHATLYWYQQILGQGPKLLIQFQNNGVVDDSQLPKDRFSAERLKGVDSTLKIQPAKLEDSAVYLCASSPEVEKLFFGSGTQLSVL.

This chain uses TRBV6-1 with TRBJ1-1; D is uncertain. There are 14 residues in the CDR3. V dropped 3 bases and J dropped 1 base, with 9 bases sitting between them. CDR1 is MNHNS and CDR2 is SASEGT in the germline V gene. CDR3 in amino acids: CASSDPGKNTEAFF. Here the CDR3 DNA reads TGTGCCAGCAGTGACCCAGGAAAGAACACTGAAGCTTTCTTT.

V and J are TRBV27 and TRBJ2-7; TRBD2 is a possible D gene (6 bases). This CDR3 has 15 amino acids. Germline CDR1 reads MNHEY; CDR2 reads SMNVEV (reference sequence). V was clipped by 2 bases and J by 2 bases, with 13 bases between them. The CDR3 region is CASSLAAGPPYEQYF. As DNA, the CDR3 is TGTGCCAGCAGTTTAGCAGCGGGTCCTCCCTACGAGCAGTACTTC.

The genes are TRBV28 and TRBJ1-2; TRBD1 agrees at 7 bases. Germline CDR1 is MDHEN and CDR2 is SYDVKM. The CDR3 sequence is 15 residues long. J gave up 4 bases and V 5 bases, and 10 bases lay outside the gene matches. The DNA of the CDR3 is TGTGCCAGCAGTGTTCACAGGGGAGAGAGCTATGGCTACACCTTC. It yields the protein CASSVHRGESYGYTF.

This clone showed up just once. The chain carries TRBV28 and TRBJ1-5; possibly TRBD1 for D (5 bases). The CDR3 sequence is 14 residues long. CDR1 and CDR2 (germline): MDHEN, SYDVKM. The ends were cut back, 10 bases at V and 1 base at J, with 14 bases in the middle. The CDR3, as DNA: TGTGCCACCGACCCAGGGTGGAGCAATCAGCCCCAGCATTTT. It codes for CATDPGWSNQPQHF. Looking up the rest from reference TRBV28 and TRBJ1-5 gives the full variable domain: DVKVTQSSRYLVKRTGEKVFLECVQDMDHENMFWYRQDPGLGLRLIYFSYDVKMKEKGDIPEGYSVSREKKERFSLILESASTNQTSMYLCATDPGWSNQPQHFGDGTRLSIL.

The chain has TRBV7-8 and TRBJ1-5; a possible D gene is TRBD1 (5 bases). Germline V gene data show CDR1 as SGHVS and CDR2 as FQNEAQ. The CDR3 consists of 16 residues. Trimming removed 0 bases at V and 2 bases at J, with 11 bases between. The CDR3 DNA sequence: TGTGCCAGCAGCTTAGCCAGGGTGGGTGGCAATCAGCCCCAGCATTTT. This translates into CASSLARVGGNQPQHF.

The gene calls are TRBV6-5 and TRBJ2-7, with a tentative D call TRBD2 (6 bases). The CDR3 totals 15 residues. V was pared by 6 bases and J by 2 bases, with 17 bases between. Germline loops: CDR1 MNHEY, CDR2 SVGAGI. CDR3 bases: TGTGCCAGCAGATCGGACCCCACGGGAGCCTACGAGCAGTACTTC. This encodes CASRSDPTGAYEQYF.

The V call is TRBV6-5, the J call TRBJ2-5; 7 nucleotides line up with TRBD1. This CDR3 is built from 14 residues. Germline CDR1 reads MNHEY; CDR2 reads SVGAGI. Trimming removed 2 bases from V and 4 bases from J; junction bases left unmatched: 4. The CDR3 DNA is TGTGCCAGCAGTTACAGGGGGCGTGGAGAGACCCAGTACTTC. This sequence encodes CASSYRGRGETQYF.

This chain uses TRBV4-2 with TRBJ2-2; 16 bases map to TRBD2. V was pared by 1 base and J by 4 bases, with 9 bases of the junction left unmatched. The CDR3 is made up of 20 amino acids. The germline V gene has CDR1 LGHNA and CDR2 YNFKEQ. The CDR3 region is CASSQVVAGLAGGPTGELFF. For the CDR3, the DNA is TGTGCCAGCAGCCAAGTGGTCGCGGGACTAGCGGGAGGGCCCACCGGGGAGCTGTTTTTT.